This T cell receptor (beta chain) originates from a study of spatial heterogeneity in lung cancer. Study summary: Every unique TCR and UMI combination, on average, appeared more than ten times in raw reads.

In TCRdb, the 5' RACE reads were re-called with MiXCR into one record per CDR3 protein. The data show 10,000 to 15,000 distinct CDR3 sequences, approximately 15% seen once. The study, taken as a whole, reports: Compared with follow-up, resection was when ubiquitous expanded tumor TCRs appeared in blood more.

In the case of this clonotype: The antigen is not known.

V lost 0 bases and J lost 5, with 12 bases in between. This CDR3 has 15 residues. The V gene's germline CDR1 is SGHTA and CDR2 FQGNSA. As to time point: sample taken at primary tumor resection. TCRs were sequenced from unsorted whole RNA of tumor, nontumor lung or PBMC. The roughly 79 donors had untreated early-stage non-small cell lung cancer. This receptor was identified in a male donor with early-stage non-small cell lung cancer. Sequencing was performed on PBMCs, taken at surgery. V and J are TRBV7-2 and TRBJ2-3; the D gene is possibly TRBD2 (7 bases). The CDR3 spells CASSLAGGQGDTQYF. CDR3 DNA sequence: TGTGCCAGCAGCTTAGCGGGGGGGCAGGGAGATACGCAGTATTTT.